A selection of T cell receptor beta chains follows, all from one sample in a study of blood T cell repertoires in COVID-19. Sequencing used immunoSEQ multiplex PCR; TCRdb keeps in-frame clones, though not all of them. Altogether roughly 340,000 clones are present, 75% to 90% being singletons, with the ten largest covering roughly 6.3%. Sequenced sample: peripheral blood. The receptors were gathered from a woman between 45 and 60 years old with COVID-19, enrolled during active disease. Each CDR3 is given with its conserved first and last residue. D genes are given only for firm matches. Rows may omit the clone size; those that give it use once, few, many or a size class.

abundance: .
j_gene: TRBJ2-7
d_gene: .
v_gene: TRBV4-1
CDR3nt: TGCGCCAGCACCCTGGGGGAGGAACACTACGAGCAGTACTTC
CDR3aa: CASTLGEEHYEQYF

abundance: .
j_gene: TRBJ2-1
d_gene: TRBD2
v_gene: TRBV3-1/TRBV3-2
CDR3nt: TGTGCCAGCAGCGTACTAGCGGGAGGACGGGGTGAGCAGTTCTTC
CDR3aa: CASSVLAGGRGEQFF

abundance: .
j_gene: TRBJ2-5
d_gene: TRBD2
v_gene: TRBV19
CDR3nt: TGTGCCAGTAGTATTCGGACTAGCGGGGAGACCCAGTACTTC
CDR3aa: CASSIRTSGETQYF

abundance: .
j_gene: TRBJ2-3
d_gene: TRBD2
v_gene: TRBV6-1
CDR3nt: TGTGCCAGCAGTGGCCGACTAGCGGGAGGGCCAACAGATACGCAGTATTTT
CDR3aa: CASSGRLAGGPTDTQYF

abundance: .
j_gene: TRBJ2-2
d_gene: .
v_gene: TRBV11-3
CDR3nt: TGTGCCAGCAGCCCCCAGGGGTTCACCGGGGAGCTGTTTTTT
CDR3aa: CASSPQGFTGELFF

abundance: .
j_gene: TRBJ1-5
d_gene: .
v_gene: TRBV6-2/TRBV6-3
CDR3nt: TGTGCCAGCAGTGATGACAAGCCTCGACGGCGGGGCAATCAGCCCCAGCATTTT
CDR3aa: CASSDDKPRRRGNQPQHF

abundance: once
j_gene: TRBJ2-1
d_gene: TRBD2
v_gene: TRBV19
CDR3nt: TGTGCCAGTAGTATAGCGTCGGGAGGGCCGAACAATGAGCAGTTCTTC
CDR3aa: CASSIASGGPNNEQFF

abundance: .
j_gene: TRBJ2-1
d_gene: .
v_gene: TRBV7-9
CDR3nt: TGTGCCAGCAGCTTAGACAGCCGCTCCTACAATGAGCAGTTCTTC
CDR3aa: CASSLDSRSYNEQFF

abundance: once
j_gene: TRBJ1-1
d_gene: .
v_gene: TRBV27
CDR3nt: TGTGCCAGCAGTCCGACAAGGAATGAAGCTTTCTTT
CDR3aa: CASSPTRNEAFF

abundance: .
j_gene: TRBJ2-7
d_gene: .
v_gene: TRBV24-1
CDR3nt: TGTGCCACCAGTGACGGCGGCCCCCCGCAGCAGTACTTC
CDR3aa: CATSDGGPPQQYF

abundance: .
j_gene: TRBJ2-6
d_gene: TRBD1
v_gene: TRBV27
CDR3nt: TGTGCCAGCAGTTTCTGGGCACAGGGGTCAAGTGCTGGGGCCAACGTCCTGACTTTC
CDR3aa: CASSFWAQGSSAGANVLTF

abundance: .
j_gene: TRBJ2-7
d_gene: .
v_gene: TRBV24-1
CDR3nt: TGTGCCACCAGTGACGGTTACGAGCAGTACTTC
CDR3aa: CATSDGYEQYF

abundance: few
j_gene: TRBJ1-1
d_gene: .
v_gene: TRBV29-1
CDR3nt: TGCAGCGTTGAATACAGGGTCACTGAAGCTTTCTTT
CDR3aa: CSVEYRVTEAFF

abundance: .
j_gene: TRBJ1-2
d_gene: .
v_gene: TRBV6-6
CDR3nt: TGTGCCAGCGTGTCGGGGGTCTATGGCTACACCTTC
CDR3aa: CASVSGVYGYTF

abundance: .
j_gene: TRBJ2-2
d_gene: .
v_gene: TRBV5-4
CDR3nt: TGTGCCAGCGCCCAAGGGGCGGGATCTACCGGGGAGCTGTTTTTT
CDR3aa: CASAQGAGSTGELFF

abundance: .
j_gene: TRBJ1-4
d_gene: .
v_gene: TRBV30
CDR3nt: TGTGCTGGGGGGGGCAGTGAGAGAGGAAAACTGTTTTTT
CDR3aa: CAGGGSERGKLFF

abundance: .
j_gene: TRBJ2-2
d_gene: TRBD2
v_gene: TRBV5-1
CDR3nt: TGCGCCAGCAGACTGGGACTAGCGGGAGTAGCCGGGGAGCTGTTTTTT
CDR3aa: CASRLGLAGVAGELFF

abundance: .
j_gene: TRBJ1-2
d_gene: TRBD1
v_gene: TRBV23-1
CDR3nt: TGCGCCAGCACCGGAGAGACAGGGGCTAACTATGGCTACACCTTC
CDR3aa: CASTGETGANYGYTF

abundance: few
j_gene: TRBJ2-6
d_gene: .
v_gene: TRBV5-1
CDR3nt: TGCGCCAGCAGCAGAGAACCAACAGGGCTTGCTGGGGCCAACGTCCTGACTTTC
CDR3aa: CASSREPTGLAGANVLTF

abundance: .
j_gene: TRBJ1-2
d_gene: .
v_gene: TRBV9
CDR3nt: TGTGCCAGCAGCACCGGGGAGGGGGGGCCTGGTGGCTACACCTTC
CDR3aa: CASSTGEGGPGGYTF

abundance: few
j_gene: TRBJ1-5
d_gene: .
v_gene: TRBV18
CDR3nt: TGTGCCAGCTCCCAGGTAACACGGCACAATCAGCCCCAGCATTTT
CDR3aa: CASSQVTRHNQPQHF

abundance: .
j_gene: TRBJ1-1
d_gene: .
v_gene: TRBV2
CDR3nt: TGTGCCAGCAGACTCGACAGCTTTGAAGCTTTCTTT
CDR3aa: CASRLDSFEAFF

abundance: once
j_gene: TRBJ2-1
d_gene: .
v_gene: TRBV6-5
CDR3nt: TGTGCCAGCAGTTACTCGGTGGGAGCCATGATCAATGAGCAGTTCTTC
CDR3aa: CASSYSVGAMINEQFF

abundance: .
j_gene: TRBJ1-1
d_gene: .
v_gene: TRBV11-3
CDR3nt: TGTGCCAGCAGCGCCCGGGCAGGGGTTAACACTGAAGCTTTCTTT
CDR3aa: CASSARAGVNTEAFF

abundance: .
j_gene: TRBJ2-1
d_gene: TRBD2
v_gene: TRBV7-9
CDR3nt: TGTGCCAGCAGCTTGGGACTAGCCCTAAATGAGCAGTTCTTC
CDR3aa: CASSLGLALNEQFF

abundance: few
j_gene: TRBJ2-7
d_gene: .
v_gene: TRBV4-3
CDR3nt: TGCGCCAGCAGCCAAGATTGGCAGGGTAAGCAGTACTTC
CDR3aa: CASSQDWQGKQYF

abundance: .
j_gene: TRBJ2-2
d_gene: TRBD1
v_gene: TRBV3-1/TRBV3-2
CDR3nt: TGTGCCAGCAGCCAAGAAGGGACAGGGTACACCGGGGAGCTGTTTTTT
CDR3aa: CASSQEGTGYTGELFF

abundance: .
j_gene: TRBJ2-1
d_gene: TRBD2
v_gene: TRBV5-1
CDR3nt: TGCGCCAGCAGTCGAACTAGCGGGAGGGTGGTGTGGGAGCAGTTCTTC
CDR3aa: CASSRTSGRVVWEQFF

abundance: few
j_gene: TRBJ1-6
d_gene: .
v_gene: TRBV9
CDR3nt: TGTGCCAGCAGGAAAGGGGGTAATAATTCACCCCTCCACTTT
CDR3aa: CASRKGGNNSPLHF

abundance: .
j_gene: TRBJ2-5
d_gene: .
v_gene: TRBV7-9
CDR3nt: TGTGCCAGCAGCTTAGGGGAGGTCAAGAAGGAGACCCAGTACTTC
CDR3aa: CASSLGEVKKETQYF

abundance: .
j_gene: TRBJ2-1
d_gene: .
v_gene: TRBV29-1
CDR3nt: TGCAGCGCCGAACACAACATTTACAATGAGCAGTTCTTC
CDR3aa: CSAEHNIYNEQFF

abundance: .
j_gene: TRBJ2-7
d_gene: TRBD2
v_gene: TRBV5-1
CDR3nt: TGCGCCAGCAGCTTTCAGGATCGGCGGGAGGCGTTCGAGCAGTACTTC
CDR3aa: CASSFQDRREAFEQYF

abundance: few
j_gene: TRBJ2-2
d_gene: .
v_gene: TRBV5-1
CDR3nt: TGCGCCAGCAGCAAGGCAGGGAACACCGGGGAGCTGTTTTTT
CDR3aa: CASSKAGNTGELFF

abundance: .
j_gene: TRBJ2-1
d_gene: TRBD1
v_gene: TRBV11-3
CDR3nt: TGTGCCAGCAGCCCCGGACAGGCGAACAATGAGCAGTTCTTC
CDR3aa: CASSPGQANNEQFF

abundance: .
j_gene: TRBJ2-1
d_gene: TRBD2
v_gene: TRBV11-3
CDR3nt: TGTGCCAGCAGCAGGACTAGCGGGGTCCCTTTCAATGAGCAGTTCTTC
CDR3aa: CASSRTSGVPFNEQFF

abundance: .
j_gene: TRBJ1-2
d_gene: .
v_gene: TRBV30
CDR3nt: TGTGCCTGGACTGGACAGTCCTCTAACTATGGCTACACCTTC
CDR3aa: CAWTGQSSNYGYTF

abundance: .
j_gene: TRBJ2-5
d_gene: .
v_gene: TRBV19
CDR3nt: TGTGCCAGTAGTGCGGTAGGGGACTACCAAGAGACCCAGTACTTC
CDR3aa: CASSAVGDYQETQYF

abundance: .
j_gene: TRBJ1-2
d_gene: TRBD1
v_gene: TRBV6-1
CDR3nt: TGTGCCAGCAGTGAAGCTCGCAGGGGGGACTATGGCTACACCTTC
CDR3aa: CASSEARRGDYGYTF

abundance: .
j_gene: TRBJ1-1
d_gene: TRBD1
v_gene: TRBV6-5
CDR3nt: TGTGCCAGCAGTTACTCGGCAGGACAGGGGATTAAAGAGGCTTTCTTT
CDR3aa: CASSYSAGQGIKEAFF

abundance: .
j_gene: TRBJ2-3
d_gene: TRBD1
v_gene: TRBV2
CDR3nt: TGTGCCAGCGCCCCCGACAGGGGCACAAATACGCAGTATTTT
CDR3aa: CASAPDRGTNTQYF

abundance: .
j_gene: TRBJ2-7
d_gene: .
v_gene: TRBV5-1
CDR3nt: TGCGCCAGCAGCTTTGGGCGGGCGGCCTACGAGCAGTACTTC
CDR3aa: CASSFGRAAYEQYF

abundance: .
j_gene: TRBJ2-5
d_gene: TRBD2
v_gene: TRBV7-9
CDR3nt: TGTGCCGCAGGGGGACTAGCGGGCCACCAAGAGACCCAGTACTTC
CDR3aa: CAAGGLAGHQETQYF

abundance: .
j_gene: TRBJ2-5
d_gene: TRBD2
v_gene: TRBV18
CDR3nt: TGTGCCAGCTCACTAGGACTAGCGGGGCCCAGGGAGACCCAGTACTTC
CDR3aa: CASSLGLAGPRETQYF

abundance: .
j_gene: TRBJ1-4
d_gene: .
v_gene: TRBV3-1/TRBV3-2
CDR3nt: TGTGCCAGCAGCCAACGGGGGAGTGAAAAACTGTTTTTT
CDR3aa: CASSQRGSEKLFF

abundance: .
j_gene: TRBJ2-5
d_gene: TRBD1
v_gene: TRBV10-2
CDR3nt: TGCGCCACCAACAGGGGTTTCACGTACCAAGAGACCCAGTACTTC
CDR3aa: CATNRGFTYQETQYF

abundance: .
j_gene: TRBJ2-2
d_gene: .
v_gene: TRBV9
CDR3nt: TGTGCCAGCAGCCGGGACTCCCACGCCGGGGAGCTGTTTTTT
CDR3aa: CASSRDSHAGELFF

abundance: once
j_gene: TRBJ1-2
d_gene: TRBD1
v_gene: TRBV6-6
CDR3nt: TGTGCCAGCAGTCCCTCGGGACAGGGGACTTCGAGAGATGGCTACACCTTC
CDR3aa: CASSPSGQGTSRDGYTF

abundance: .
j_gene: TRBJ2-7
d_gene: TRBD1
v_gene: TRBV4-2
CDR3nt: TGTGCCAGCAGCCAGGCCGGACAGGCTACTAACTACGAGCAGTACTTC
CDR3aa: CASSQAGQATNYEQYF

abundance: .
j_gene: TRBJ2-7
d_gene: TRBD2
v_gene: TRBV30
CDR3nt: TGTGCCTGGAGTACCGGACTAGCGAACGAGCAGTACTTC
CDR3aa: CAWSTGLANEQYF

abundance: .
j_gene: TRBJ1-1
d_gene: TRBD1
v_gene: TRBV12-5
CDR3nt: TGTGCTAGTGGTTCCGGACAGGGGATAGGATTGAACACTGAAGCTTTCTTT
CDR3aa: CASGSGQGIGLNTEAFF

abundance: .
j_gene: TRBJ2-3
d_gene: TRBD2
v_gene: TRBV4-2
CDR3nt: TGTGCCAGCAGCCAAGAATTAGCTTTTAGCGGGGGTCGCACAGATACGCAGTATTTT
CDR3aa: CASSQELAFSGGRTDTQYF

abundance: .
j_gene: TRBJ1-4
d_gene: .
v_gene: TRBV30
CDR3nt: TGTGCCTGGGCCGCAGGGATAAGTGAAAAACTGTTTTTT
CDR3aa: CAWAAGISEKLFF

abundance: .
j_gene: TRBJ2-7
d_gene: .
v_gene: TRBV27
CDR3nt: TGTGCCAGCGCCAGGGCCTACGAGCAGTACTTC
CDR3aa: CASARAYEQYF

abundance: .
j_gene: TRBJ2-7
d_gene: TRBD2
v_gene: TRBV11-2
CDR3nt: TGTGCCAGCAGCTTTACTAGCGGGGTTTACGAGCAGTACTTC
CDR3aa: CASSFTSGVYEQYF

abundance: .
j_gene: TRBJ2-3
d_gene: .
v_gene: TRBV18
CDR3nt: TGTGCCAGCTCACCATTCACGGGAGCGTTAGATACGCAGTATTTT
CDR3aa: CASSPFTGALDTQYF

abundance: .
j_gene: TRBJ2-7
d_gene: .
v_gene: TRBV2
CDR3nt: TGTGCCAGCCTGATAGGCGGGGCTCTGTACGAGCAGTACTTC
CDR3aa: CASLIGGALYEQYF

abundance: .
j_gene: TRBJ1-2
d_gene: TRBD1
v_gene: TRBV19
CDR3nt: TGTGCCAGTACCCGAATGACTGAAAGGGGGCGCGAAGGCTACACCTTC
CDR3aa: CASTRMTERGREGYTF

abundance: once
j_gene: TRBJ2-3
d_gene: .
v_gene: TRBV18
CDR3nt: TGTGCCAGCTCACGCGGCTGGTCTAGCACAGATACGCAGTATTTT
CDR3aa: CASSRGWSSTDTQYF

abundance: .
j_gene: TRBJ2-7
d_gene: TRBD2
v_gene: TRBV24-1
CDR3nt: TGTGCCACCAGTGCGGTGGGCGGGAGGGGGTCCTACGAGCAGTACTTC
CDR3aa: CATSAVGGRGSYEQYF